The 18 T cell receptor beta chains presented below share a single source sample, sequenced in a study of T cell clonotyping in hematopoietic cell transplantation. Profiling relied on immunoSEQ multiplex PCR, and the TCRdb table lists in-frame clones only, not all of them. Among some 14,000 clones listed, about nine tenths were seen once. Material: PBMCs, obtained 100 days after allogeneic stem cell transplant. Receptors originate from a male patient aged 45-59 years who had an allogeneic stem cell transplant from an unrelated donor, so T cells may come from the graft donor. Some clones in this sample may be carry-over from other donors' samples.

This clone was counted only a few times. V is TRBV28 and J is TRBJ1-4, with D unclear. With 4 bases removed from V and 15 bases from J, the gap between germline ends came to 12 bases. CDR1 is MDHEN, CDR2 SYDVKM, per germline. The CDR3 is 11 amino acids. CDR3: CASSSAIIVFF. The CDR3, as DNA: TGTGCCAGCAGTTCAGCCATCATCGTGTTTTTT.

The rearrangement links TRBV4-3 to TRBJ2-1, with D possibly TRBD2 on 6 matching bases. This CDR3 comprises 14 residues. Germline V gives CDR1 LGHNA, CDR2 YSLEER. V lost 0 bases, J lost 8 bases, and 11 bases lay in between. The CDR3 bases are TGCGCCAGCAGCCAAGAATACGGGAGCGATGAGCAGTTCTTC. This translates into CASSQEYGSDEQFF.

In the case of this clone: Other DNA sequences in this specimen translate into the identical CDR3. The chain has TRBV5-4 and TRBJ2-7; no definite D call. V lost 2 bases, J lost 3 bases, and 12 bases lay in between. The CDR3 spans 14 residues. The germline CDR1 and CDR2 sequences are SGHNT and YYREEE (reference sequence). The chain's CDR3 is CASSLSDGDYEQYF. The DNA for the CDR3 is TGTGCCAGCAGCTTAAGTGACGGAGACTACGAGCAGTACTTC.

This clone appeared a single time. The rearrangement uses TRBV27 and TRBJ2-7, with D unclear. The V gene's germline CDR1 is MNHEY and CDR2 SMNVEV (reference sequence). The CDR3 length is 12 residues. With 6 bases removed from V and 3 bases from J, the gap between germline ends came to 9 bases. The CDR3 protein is CASRTRYYEQYF. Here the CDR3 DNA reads TGTGCCAGCAGGACACGATACTACGAGCAGTACTTC.

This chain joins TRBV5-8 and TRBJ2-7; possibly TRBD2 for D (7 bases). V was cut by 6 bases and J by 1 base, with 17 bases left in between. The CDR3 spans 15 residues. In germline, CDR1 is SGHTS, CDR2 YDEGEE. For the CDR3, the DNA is TGTGCCAGCAACCTGGGGGGGCCGGTATCCTACGAGCAGTACTTC. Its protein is CASNLGGPVSYEQYF.

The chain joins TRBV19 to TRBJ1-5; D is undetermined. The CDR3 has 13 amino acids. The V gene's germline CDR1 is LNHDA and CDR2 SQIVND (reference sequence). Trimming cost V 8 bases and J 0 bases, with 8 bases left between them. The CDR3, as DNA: TGTGCCAGTGGCCGTTATAGCAATCAGCCCCAGCATTTT. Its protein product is CASGRYSNQPQHF.

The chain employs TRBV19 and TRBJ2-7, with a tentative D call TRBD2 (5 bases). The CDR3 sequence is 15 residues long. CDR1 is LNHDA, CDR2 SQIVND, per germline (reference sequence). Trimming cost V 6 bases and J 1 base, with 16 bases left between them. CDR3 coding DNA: TGTGCCAGTAGCGCGAGAGCGGTCCCTTCCTACGAGCAGTACTTC. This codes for CASSARAVPSYEQYF.

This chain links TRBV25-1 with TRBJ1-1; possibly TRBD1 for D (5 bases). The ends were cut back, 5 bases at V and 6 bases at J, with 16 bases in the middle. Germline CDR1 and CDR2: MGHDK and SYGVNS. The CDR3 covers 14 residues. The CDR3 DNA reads TGTGCCAGCAGTTTCCACGGGGGTGCGGCTGAAGCTTTCTTT. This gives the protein CASSFHGGAAEAFF.

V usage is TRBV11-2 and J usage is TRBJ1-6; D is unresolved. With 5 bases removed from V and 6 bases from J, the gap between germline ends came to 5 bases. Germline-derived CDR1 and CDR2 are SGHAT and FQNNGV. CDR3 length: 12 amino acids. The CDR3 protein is CASSRINSPLHF. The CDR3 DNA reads TGTGCCAGCAGCCGAATTAATTCACCCCTCCACTTT.

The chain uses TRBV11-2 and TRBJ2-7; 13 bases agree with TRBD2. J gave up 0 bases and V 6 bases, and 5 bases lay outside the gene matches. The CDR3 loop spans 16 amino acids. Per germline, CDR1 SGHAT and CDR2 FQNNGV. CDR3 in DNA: TGTGCCAGCAGGGGGACTAGCGGGAAAAACTCCTACGAGCAGTACTTC. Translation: CASRGTSGKNSYEQYF.

CDR3 protein: CASSYSGREGETQYF. Written as DNA, the CDR3 is TGTGCCAGCAGTTACTCGGGCAGGGAAGGAGAGACCCAGTACTTC. J is TRBJ2-5 and V is TRBV6-5; D is possibly TRBD1 (5 bases). Between the trimmed V and J ends, which lost 0 bases and 4 bases, there was a span of 12 bases. CDR3 size: 15 residues. The germline gives CDR1 MNHEY, CDR2 SVGAGI.

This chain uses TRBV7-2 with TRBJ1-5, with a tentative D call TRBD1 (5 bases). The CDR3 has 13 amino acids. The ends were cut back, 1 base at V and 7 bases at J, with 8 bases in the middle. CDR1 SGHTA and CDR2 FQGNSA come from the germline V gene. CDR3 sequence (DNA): TGTGCCAGCAGCTTAGAAGGGGACCAGCCCCAGCATTTT. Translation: CASSLEGDQPQHF.

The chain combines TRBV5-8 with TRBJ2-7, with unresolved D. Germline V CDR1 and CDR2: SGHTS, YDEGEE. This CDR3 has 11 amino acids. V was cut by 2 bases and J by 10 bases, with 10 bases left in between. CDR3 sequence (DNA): TGTGCCAGCAGCTTAGTCGGCAACCAGTACTTC. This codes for CASSLVGNQYF.

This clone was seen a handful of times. CDR3 nucleotide sequence: TGTGCCAGCAGCTTGCCCGAGGACAGGCGGAACACTGAAGCTTTCTTT. This translates into CASSLPEDRRNTEAFF. The rearrangement links TRBV5-6 to TRBJ1-1; TRBD1 agrees at 7 bases. This CDR3 region has 16 residues. From germline, CDR1 is SGHDT and CDR2 YYEEEE. Trimming removed 1 base from V and 1 base from J; junction bases left unmatched: 7.

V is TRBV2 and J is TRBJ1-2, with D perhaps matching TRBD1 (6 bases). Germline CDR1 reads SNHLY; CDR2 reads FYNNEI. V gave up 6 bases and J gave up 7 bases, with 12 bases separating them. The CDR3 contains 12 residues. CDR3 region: CASRDRTTGYTF. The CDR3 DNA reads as TGTGCCAGCAGGGACAGAACAACTGGCTACACCTTC.

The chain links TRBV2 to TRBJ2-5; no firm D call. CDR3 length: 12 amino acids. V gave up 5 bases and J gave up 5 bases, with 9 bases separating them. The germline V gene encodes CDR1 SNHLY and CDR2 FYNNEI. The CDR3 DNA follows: TGTGCCAGCAGTCTCACTCGGGAGACCCAGTACTTC. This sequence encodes CASSLTRETQYF.

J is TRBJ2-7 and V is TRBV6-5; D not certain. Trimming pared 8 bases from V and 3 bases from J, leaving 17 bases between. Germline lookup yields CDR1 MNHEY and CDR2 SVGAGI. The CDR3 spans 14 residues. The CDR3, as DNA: TGTGCCAGCTTCGAATTTGGTTCTAACTACGAGCAGTACTTC. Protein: CASFEFGSNYEQYF.

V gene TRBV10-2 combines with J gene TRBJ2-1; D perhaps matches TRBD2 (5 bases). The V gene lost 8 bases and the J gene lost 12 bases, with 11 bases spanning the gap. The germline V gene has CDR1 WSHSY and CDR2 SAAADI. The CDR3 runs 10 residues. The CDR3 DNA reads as TGCGCCAGCCACGGACTTGGGCAGTTCTTC. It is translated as CASHGLGQFF.